One and the same sample provided the 13 T cell receptor beta chains below, sequenced in a study of neurological immune-mediated disorders. TCRdb reanalysed the 5' RACE reads using MiXCR and keeps one entry per CDR3 protein. This table holds about 80,000 distinct CDR3 sequences, about 5.6% found once. Time point in this sample: longitudinal time-point 2. The sample taken for sequencing was PBMCs. The receptors come from a woman aged 55-69 years with multiple sclerosis.

This rearrangement joins TRBV5-1 to TRBJ2-7; weak D call: TRBD1 (5 bases). Germline-derived CDR1 and CDR2 are SGHRS and YFSETQ. V gave up 4 bases and J gave up 0 bases, with 11 bases separating them. The CDR3 has 14 amino acids. The CDR3 region has the DNA TGCGCCAGCAGCGATCGACAGAGCTCCTACGAGCAGTACTTC. This sequence encodes CASSDRQSSYEQYF.

This clonotype was picked up many times. This chain links TRBV29-1 with TRBJ1-1; D ambiguous. The germline V and J ends were trimmed by 4 bases and 0 bases, with 6 bases remaining between them. This CDR3 has 12 residues. CDR1 is SQVTM and CDR2 is ANQGSEA in the germline V gene. The CDR3 DNA is TGCAGCGTTGGTTCAGTGAACACTGAAGCTTTCTTT. This translates into CSVGSVNTEAFF.

The sample holds many counts of this clonotype. The rearrangement links TRBV5-1 to TRBJ2-3; weak D call: TRBD2 (7 bases). CDR3 length: 15 residues. V was shortened by 4 bases and J by 0 bases, with 12 bases between the two germline ends. Germline lookup yields CDR1 SGHRS and CDR2 YFSETQ. The CDR3 region is CASSLRGASTDTQYF. CDR3 coding DNA: TGCGCCAGCAGCCTCCGGGGGGCTAGCACAGATACGCAGTATTTT.

This clonotype turned up a few times. The chain employs TRBV21-1 and TRBJ2-3. TRBV21-1 is a recognized pseudogene. This CDR3 region has 13 residues. The CDR3 DNA reads as TGTGCCAGCAGCTGTTGGCGCACAGATACGCAGTATTTT. The encoded protein is CASSCWRTDTQYF.

A few counts support this clonotype. The rearrangement joins TRBV19 to TRBJ1-2; D remains unclear. V lost 10 bases and J 2 bases, leaving 5 bases between the germline ends. Germline V CDR1 and CDR2: LNHDA, SQIVND (reference sequence). The CDR3 runs to 10 residues. As DNA, the CDR3 is TGTGCCACCTCAAACTATGGCTACACCTTC. It translates to CATSNYGYTF.

This clonotype was seen only a few times. A clone one base away is much larger, so this may be a read error. The V call is TRBV11-3, the J call TRBJ2-1; tentatively, D is TRBD1 (6 bases). The ends were cut back, 1 base at V and 2 bases at J, with 6 bases in the middle. CDR3 length: 14 residues. Germline V CDR1 and CDR2: SGHNT, YENEEA. The DNA for the CDR3 is TGTGCCAGCAGCTTAGGGACAGCCTACAATGAGCAGTTCTTC. It yields the protein CASSLGTAYNEQFF.

This clonotype was detected ten times or more. The V and J genes are TRBV29-1 and TRBJ2-2; D gene unclear. The germline V gene encodes CDR1 SQVTM and CDR2 ANQGSEA. The CDR3 is made up of 13 amino acids. Trimming pared 8 bases from V and 2 bases from J, leaving 12 bases between. This CDR3 is CSWAQTNTGELFF. The CDR3 DNA follows: TGCAGCTGGGCTCAGACCAACACCGGGGAGCTGTTTTTT.

This clonotype was picked up many times. The gene calls are TRBV7-2 and TRBJ1-2, with 7 bases that match TRBD1. CDR3 size: 17 residues. Germline V gene data show CDR1 as SGHTA and CDR2 as FQGNSA. The V segment lost 1 base and the J segment 8 bases; nucleotides outside the gene matches: 16. This chain's CDR3 is CASSLGRRQGEVEGYTF. The CDR3 DNA sequence: TGTGCCAGCAGCTTAGGGAGAAGACAGGGAGAGGTCGAGGGCTACACCTTC.

At least ten counts were recorded for this clonotype. V is TRBV6-5 and J is TRBJ1-6; 7 bases line up with TRBD1. CDR3 length equals 16 residues. Per germline, CDR1 MNHEY and CDR2 SVGAGI. Trimming cost V 6 bases and J 7 bases; bases outside gene matches: 12. CDR3 bases: TGTGCCAGCAGAGCGGACAGGACCCCTGGGAATTCACCCCTCCACTTT. Residues: CASRADRTPGNSPLHF.

This clonotype occurred many times. The CDR3 reads CASSLSTGQETQYF. The CDR3 DNA follows: TGTGCCAGCAGCTTGTCGACAGGCCAAGAGACCCAGTACTTC. The chain links TRBV5-4 to TRBJ2-5, with D perhaps TRBD1 (6 bases). The CDR3 covers 14 residues. Germline V CDR1 and CDR2: SGHNT, YYREEE (reference sequence). Trimming took 1 base from V and 1 from J, leaving 8 bases between them.

In this sample, this clonotype turned up many times. This chain links TRBV7-8 with TRBJ1-6; D remains ambiguous. V gave up 1 base and J gave up 4 bases, with 11 bases separating them. Germline V CDR1 and CDR2: SGHVS, FQNEAQ. The CDR3 has 16 residues. In nucleotides, the CDR3 is TGTGCCAGCAGCTTAGGAACAATCGGGTATAATTCACCCCTCCACTTT. Translating it yields CASSLGTIGYNSPLHF.

This chain links TRBV7-8 with TRBJ1-1; D is ambiguous. The CDR3 length is 20 residues. V was cut by 0 bases and J by 2 bases, with 25 bases left in between. From germline, CDR1 is SGHVS and CDR2 FQNEAQ. The CDR3 DNA sequence: TGTGCCAGCAGCTTAGCGCCAGCTGTTAGTGGCTCCCTAATTAACACTGAAGCTTTCTTT. This encodes CASSLAPAVSGSLINTEAFF.

CDR3: CASSQTSGGSDSTDTQYF. The DNA of the CDR3 is TGTGCCAGCAGCCAGACTAGCGGGGGTTCCGATAGCACAGATACGCAGTATTTT. The rearrangement joins TRBV3-1 to TRBJ2-3; 12 bases line up with TRBD2. The germline gives CDR1 LGHDT, CDR2 YNNKEL (reference sequence). This CDR3 has 18 residues. V lost 3 bases, J lost 0 bases, and 7 bases stayed unmatched.